This T cell receptor beta chain is from a study of regulatory T cells in long-lasting Graves disease. Study overall: Graves' patients who were just diagnosed had used antithyroid drugs for under 3 months.

CDR3-region Arm-PCR and iRepertoire HTBI primers produced the TCR beta libraries. Each CDR3 protein is one row after TCRdb ran MiXCR on the multiplex PCR reads. Among 440,000 or so distinct CDR3 sequences, around 15% were seen once, and the ten largest hold about 10%. The CDR3 runs 17 residues. Germline-derived CDR1 and CDR2 are SGHAT and FQNNGV. This clonotype turned up a few times. Noted time point: newly diagnosed GD, antithyroid drugs for less than 3 months. PBMC-derived RNA was used for the TCR library. EDTA tubes received roughly 9 milliliters of collected peripheral blood. These data also formed part of another study, on T cells in Graves' hyperthyroidism and ophthalmopathy. This second study says: TCR CDR3 regions were first amplified by RT-PCR with HTBI primers. Researchers found most expanded thyroid clonotypes above 0.001 in blood as well.

This chain links TRBV11-2 with TRBJ2-3; 16 bases are a match to TRBD2. The J call may be in error: the DNA end matches TRBJ2-1 better. The TCR sequence derives from a woman in her 30s with Graves disease. The material was peripheral blood mononuclear cells (PBMCs), obtained at new diagnosis, from a patient treated with antithyroid drugs. The CDR3 nucleotides read TGTGCCAGCAGCCCCGTCTCGGGACTAGCGGGAGGGGAGGAGCAGTTCTTC. Its translation is CASSPVSGLAGGEEQFF.